A single TCR beta chain is shown here with its context. This sample is drawn from a study of CDR3 diversity in severe acne. TCRdb processed the PCR reads anew with MiXCR; each CDR3 protein has one entry. Of roughly 100,000 distinct CDR3 sequences in the sample, around 53% are singletons; the top ten hold 9.5% to 15%. The CDR3 is 13 residues long. Germline CDR1 and CDR2: SGHTA and FQGNSA. V was clipped by 10 bases and J by 0 bases; unmatched bases: 5. The sequenced sample was blood. The chain carries TRBV7-2 and TRBJ2-7, with 8 bases fitting TRBD1. This TCR came from a male donor with acne. CDR3 protein: CATLQGDSYEQYF. CDR3 nucleotides: TGTGCCACCTTACAGGGGGACTCCTACGAGCAGTACTTC.